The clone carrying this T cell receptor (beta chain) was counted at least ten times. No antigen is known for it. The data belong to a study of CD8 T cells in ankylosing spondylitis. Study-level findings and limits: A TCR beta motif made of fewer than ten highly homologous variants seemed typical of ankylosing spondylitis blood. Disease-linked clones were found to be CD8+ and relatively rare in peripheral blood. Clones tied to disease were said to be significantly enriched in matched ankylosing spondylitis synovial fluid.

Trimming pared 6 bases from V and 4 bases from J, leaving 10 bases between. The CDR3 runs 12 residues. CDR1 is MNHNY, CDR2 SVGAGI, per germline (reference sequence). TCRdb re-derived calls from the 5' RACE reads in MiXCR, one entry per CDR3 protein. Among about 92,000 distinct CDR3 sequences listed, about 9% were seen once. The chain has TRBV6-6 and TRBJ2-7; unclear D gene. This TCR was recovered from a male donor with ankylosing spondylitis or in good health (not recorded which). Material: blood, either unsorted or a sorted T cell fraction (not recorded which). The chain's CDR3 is CASSHEGYEQYF. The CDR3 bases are TGTGCCAGCAGCCACGAAGGGTACGAGCAGTACTTC.